Here is one T cell receptor beta chain with its context. Its antigen remains unknown. Germline lookup yields CDR1 MNHEY and CDR2 SVGAGI. The CDR3 contains 15 residues. Trimming cost V 8 bases and J 3 bases; bases outside gene matches: 9. In each sample, roughly 0.95-10 million cryopreserved PBMC were present before DNA extraction. An immunoSEQ assay, version v3.0, was performed at survey level. Sequenced by immunoSEQ multiplex PCR; TCRdb stores in-frame clones only, minus some. The table includes 20,000 to 25,000 clones, around 82% detected once. This sample is drawn from a study of long-term antiretroviral therapy in people with HIV. Study-wide findings and caveats: Whichever time point was examined, clones expanded before ART dominated the repertoire.

This receptor was identified in a man aged 25-45 years with HIV. The V and J genes are TRBV6-5 and TRBJ1-5; 8 bases are shared with TRBD1. The sample consisted of unsorted PBMCs, taken 1.5 years after starting antiretroviral therapy. The CDR3 coding sequence is TGTGCCAGCTCCCCGGGACAGGCTTACAATCAGCCCCAGCATTTT. The encoded protein is CASSPGQAYNQPQHF.